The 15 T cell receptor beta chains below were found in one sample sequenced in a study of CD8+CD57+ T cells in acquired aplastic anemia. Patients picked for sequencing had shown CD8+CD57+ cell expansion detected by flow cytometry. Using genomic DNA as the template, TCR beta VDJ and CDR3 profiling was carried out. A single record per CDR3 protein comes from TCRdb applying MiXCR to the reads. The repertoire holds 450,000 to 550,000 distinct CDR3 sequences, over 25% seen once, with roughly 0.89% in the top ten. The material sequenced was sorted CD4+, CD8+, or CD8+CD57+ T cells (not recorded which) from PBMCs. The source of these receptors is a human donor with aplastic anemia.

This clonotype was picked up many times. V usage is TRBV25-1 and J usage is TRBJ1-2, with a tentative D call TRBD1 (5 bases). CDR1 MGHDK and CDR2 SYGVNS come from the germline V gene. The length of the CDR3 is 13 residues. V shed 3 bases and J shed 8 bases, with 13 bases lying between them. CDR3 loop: CASSDAGSWGYTF. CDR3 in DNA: TGTGCCAGCAGTGATGCAGGGAGTTGGGGCTACACCTTC.

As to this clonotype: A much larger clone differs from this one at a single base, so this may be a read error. This chain's CDR3 is CASGGRAGNTIYF. The DNA for the CDR3 is TGTGCCAGTGGGGGCAGGGCTGGAAACACCATATATTTT. This chain links TRBV9 with TRBJ1-3, with D possibly TRBD1 on 6 matching bases. Germline CDR1 reads SGDLS; CDR2 reads YYNGEE. The CDR3 has 13 residues. V lost 8 bases and J 2 bases, leaving 11 bases between the germline ends.

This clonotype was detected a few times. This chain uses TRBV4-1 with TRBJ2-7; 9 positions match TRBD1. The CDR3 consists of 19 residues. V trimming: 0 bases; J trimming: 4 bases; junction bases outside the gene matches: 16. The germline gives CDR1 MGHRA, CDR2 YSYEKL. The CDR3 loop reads CASSQDPSRTGTGFYEQYF. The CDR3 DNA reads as TGCGCCAGCAGCCAAGATCCCTCAAGGACCGGGACAGGGTTTTACGAGCAGTACTTC.

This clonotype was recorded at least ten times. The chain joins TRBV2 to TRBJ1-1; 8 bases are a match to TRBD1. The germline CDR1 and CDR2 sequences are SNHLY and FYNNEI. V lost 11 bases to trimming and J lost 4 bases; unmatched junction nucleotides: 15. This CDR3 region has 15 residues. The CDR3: CADRAAAGGLTEAFF. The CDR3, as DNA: TGTGCCGACAGGGCGGCGGCAGGGGGCCTCACTGAAGCTTTCTTT.

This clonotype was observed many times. CDR3 sequence: CATSRDTLINQPQHF. Here the CDR3 DNA reads TGTGCCACCAGCAGGGACACACTAATCAATCAGCCCCAGCATTTT. The chain has TRBV15 and TRBJ1-5; a weak D match, TRBD1 (5 bases). This CDR3 contains 15 residues. Germline V gives CDR1 LNHNV, CDR2 YYDKDF (reference sequence). V shed 3 bases and J shed 3 bases, with 12 bases lying between them. Combining the CDR3 with reference TRBV15 and TRBJ1-5 gives the whole variable domain DAMVIQNPRYQVTQFGKPVTLSCSQTLNHNVMYWYQQKSSQAPKLLFHYYDKDFNNEADTPDNFQSRRPNTSFCFLDIRSPGLGDTAMYLCATSRDTLINQPQHFGDGTRLSIL.

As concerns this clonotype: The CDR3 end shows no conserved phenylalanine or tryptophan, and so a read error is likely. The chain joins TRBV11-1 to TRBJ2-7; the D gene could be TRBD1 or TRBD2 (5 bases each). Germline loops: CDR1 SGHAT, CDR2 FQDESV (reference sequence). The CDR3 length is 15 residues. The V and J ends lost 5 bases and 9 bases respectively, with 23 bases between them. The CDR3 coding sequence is TGTGCCAGCAGCAACTCGGGTGGGGGTAGAGTCCGGCAGTACCTC. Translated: CASSNSGGGRVRQYL.

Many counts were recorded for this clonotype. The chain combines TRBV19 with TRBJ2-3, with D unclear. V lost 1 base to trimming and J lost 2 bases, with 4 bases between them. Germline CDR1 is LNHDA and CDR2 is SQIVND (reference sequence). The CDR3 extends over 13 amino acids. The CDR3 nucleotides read TGTGCCAGTAGTATAGGACCCACAGATACGCAGTATTTT. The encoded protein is CASSIGPTDTQYF.

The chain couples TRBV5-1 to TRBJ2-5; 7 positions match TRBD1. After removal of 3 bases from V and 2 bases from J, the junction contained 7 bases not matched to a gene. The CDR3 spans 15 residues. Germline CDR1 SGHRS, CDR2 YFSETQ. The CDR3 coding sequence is TGCGCCAGCAGCTCCCCAGGGACAGAACAAGAGACCCAGTACTTC. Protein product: CASSSPGTEQETQYF.

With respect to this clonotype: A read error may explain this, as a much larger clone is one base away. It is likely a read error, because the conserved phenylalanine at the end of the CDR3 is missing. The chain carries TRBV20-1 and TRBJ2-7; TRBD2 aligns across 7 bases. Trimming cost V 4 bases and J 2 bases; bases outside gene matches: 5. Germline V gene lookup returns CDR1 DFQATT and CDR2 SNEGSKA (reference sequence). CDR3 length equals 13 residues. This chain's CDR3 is CSAKPGTTYEQYL. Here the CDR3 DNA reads TGCAGTGCTAAGCCCGGGACTACCTACGAGCAGTACCTC.

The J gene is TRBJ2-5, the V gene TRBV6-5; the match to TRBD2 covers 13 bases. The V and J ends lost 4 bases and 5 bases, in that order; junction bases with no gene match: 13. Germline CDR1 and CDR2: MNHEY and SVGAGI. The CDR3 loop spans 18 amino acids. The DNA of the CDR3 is TGTGCCAGCAGTTTCTATAAAGGGACTAGCGGGGTGTCGGAGACCCAGTACTTC. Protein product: CASSFYKGTSGVSETQYF.

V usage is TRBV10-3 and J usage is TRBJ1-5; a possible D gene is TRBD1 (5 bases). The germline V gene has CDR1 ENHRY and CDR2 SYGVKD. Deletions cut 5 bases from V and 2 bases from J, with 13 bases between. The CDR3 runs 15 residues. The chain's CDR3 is CAISYSGGGNQPQHF. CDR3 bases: TGTGCCATCAGTTACTCTGGGGGAGGCAATCAGCCCCAGCATTTT.

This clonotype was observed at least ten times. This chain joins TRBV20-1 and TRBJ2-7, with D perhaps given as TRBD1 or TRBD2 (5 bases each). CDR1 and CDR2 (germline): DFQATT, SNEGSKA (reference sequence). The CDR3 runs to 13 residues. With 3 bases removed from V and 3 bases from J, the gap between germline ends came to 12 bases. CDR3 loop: CSASPGRSYEQYF. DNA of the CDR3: TGCAGTGCTAGTCCGGGGCGGAGCTACGAGCAGTACTTC.

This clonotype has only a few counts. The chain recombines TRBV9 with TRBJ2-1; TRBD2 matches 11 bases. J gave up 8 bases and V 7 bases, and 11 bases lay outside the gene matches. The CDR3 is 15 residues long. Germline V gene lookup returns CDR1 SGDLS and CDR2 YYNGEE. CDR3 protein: CASGRLAGGSDEQFF. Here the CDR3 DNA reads TGTGCCAGCGGAAGGTTAGCGGGAGGGTCCGATGAGCAGTTCTTC.

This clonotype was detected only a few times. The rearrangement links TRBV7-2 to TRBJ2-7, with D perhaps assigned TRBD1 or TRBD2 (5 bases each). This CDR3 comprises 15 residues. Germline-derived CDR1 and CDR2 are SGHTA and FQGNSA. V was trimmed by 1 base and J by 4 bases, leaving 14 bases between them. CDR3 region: CASSLVFGREYEQYF. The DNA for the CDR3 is TGTGCCAGCAGCTTAGTTTTCGGCAGGGAGTACGAGCAGTACTTC.

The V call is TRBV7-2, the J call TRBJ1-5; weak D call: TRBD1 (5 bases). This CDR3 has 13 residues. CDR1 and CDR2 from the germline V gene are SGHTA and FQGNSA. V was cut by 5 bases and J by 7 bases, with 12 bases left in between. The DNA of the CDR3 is TGTGCCAGCAGCCAAGTAAGGACACAGCCCCAGCATTTT. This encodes CASSQVRTQPQHF. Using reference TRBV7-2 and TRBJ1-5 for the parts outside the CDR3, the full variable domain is GAGVSQSPSNKVTEKGKDVELRCDPISGHTALYWYRQSLGQGLEFLIYFQGNSAPDKSGLPSDRFSAERTGGSVSTLTIQRTQQEDSAVYLCASSQVRTQPQHFGDGTRLSIL.